Given below is one T cell receptor beta chain in context. The data originate from a study of blood T cell repertoires in COVID-19. About the research overall: Sites in the United States, Italy and Spain provided acute and convalescent COVID-19 samples. T cells, B-cell-depleted T cells, or PBMCs supplied cDNA or gDNA.

After removal of 8 bases from V and 3 bases from J, the junction contained 16 bases not matched to a gene. Germline V lookup: CDR1 MNHEY, CDR2 SMNVEV (reference sequence). CDR3 length equals 17 residues. Authors' data handling: By means of reference gene primer amplification, nucleated cell counts were estimated. Sequencing used immunoSEQ multiplex PCR; TCRdb keeps in-frame clones, though not all of them. The D gene and trimming were derived from the DNA, and the V and J assignments and clone size from that table. Among hundreds of thousands of clones listed, 70% to 90% were seen once. This chain connects TRBV27 to TRBJ2-5; TRBD2 agrees at 9 bases. Sequencing was carried out using peripheral blood. The receptor's source is a woman aged 50 to 65 with active or convalescent COVID-19. The CDR3 loop is CASSSAGGLGEKETQYF. The DNA for the CDR3 is TGTGCCAGCTCCTCGGCGGGAGGGCTTGGGGAAAAAGAGACCCAGTACTTC.